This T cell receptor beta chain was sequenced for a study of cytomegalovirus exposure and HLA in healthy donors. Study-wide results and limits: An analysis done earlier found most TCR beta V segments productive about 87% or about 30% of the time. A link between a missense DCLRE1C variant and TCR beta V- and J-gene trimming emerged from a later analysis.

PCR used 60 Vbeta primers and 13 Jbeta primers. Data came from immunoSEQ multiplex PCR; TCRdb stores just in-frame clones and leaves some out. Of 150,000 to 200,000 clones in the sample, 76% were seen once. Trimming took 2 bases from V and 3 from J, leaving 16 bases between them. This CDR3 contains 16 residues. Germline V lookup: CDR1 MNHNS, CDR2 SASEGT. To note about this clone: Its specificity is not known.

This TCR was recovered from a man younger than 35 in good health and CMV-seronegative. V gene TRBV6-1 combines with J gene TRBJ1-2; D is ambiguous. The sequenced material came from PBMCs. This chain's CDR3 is CASSEWLAGSYYGYTF. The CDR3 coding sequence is TGTGCCAGCAGTGAATGGTTGGCAGGATCATACTATGGCTACACCTTC.